Here is one T cell receptor beta chain with its context. The target antigen is unknown. The V gene lost 4 bases and the J gene lost 2 bases, with 21 bases spanning the gap. Germline V lookup: CDR1 SQVTM, CDR2 ANQGSEA. The CDR3 has 16 amino acids. Repertoires were generated with immunoSEQ multiplex PCR, while TCRdb's copy carries only in-frame clones and drops some. The data show around 30,000 clones, roughly 70% seen once. The entry originates in a study of radiotherapy plus CTLA-4 blockade in lung cancer. The overall study: Objective responses emerged in under 20% of patients, and 30% to 40% attained disease control. Points from the study as a whole: After treatment with radiotherapy plus ipilimumab, TCR clones that came from the tumor expanded in blood. Per reports, early blood T cell clone dynamics, plus interferon-beta, forecast response most strongly.

Patients had chemo-refractory metastatic non-small-cell lung cancer and received focal radiation plus CTLA-4 blockade that used ipilimumab. The J gene is TRBJ2-7, the V gene TRBV29-1, with D unclear. The material sequenced was peripheral blood, taken from a patient treated with radiotherapy plus ipilimumab. The source of this sequence is a human donor with non-small cell lung cancer that progressed on radiotherapy plus ipilimumab. CDR3 bases: TGCAGCGTTGCGGGCACCGTTTCTACCCCCCCCTACGAGCAGTACTTC. Its translation: CSVAGTVSTPPYEQYF.